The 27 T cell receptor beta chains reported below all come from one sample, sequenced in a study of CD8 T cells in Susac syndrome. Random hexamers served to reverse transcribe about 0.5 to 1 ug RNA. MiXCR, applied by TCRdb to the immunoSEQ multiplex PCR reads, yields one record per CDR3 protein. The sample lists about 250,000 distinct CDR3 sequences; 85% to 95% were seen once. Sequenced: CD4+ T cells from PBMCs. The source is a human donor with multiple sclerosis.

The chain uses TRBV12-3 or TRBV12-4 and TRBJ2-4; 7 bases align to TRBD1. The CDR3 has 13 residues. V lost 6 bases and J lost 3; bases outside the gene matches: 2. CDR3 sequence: CASRQGVKNIQYF. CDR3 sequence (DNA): TGTGCCAGCAGGCAGGGGGTCAAAAACATTCAGTACTTC.

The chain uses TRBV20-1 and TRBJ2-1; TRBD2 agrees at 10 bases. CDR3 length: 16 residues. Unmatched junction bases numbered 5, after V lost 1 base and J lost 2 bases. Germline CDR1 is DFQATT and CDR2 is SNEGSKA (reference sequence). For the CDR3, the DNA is TGCAGTGCTAGAGTCCAAGCGGGAGGGCCCTACAATGAGCAGTTCTTC. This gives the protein CSARVQAGGPYNEQFF.

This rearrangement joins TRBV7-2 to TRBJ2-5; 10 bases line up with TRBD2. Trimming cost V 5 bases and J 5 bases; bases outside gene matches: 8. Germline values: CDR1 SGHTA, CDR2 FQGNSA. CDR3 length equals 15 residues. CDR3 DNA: TGTGCCAGCAGCCCAAACCTAGCGGGAGTTGAGACCCAGTACTTC. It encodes CASSPNLAGVETQYF.

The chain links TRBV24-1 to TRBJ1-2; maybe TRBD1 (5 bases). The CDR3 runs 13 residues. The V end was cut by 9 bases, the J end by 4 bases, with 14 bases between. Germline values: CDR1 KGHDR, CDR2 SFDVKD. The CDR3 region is CATQDTNGYGYTF. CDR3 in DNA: TGTGCCACCCAGGACACTAACGGCTATGGCTACACCTTC.

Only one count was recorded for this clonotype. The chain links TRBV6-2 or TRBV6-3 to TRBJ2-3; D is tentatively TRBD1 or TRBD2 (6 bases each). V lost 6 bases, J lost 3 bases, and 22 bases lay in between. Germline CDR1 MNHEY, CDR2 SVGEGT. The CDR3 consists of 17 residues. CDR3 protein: CASSATVRQEGTDTQYF. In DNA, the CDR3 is TGTGCCAGCAGCGCCACGGTGAGACAGGAGGGGACAGATACGCAGTATTTT.

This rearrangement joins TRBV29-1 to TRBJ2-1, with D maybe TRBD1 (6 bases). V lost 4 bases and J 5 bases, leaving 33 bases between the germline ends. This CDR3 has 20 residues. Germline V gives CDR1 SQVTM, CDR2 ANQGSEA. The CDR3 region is CSVVYLLFGTGSKSDNEQFF. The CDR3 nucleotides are TGCAGCGTTGTCTATCTTCTTTTCGGTACAGGGAGTAAGTCGGACAATGAGCAGTTCTTC.

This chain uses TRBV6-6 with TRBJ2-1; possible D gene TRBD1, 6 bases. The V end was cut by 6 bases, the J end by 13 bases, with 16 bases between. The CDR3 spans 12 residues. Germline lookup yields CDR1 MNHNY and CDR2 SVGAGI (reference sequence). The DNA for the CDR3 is TGTGCCAGCAGCAAAAAGGGGGACATACAGTTCTTC. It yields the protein CASSKKGDIQFF.

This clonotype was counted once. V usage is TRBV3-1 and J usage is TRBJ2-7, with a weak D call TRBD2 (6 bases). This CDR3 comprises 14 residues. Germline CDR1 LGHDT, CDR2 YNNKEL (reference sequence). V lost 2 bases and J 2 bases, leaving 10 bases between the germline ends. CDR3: CASSQPLAPYEQYF. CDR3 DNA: TGTGCCAGCAGCCAACCACTAGCCCCCTACGAGCAGTACTTC.

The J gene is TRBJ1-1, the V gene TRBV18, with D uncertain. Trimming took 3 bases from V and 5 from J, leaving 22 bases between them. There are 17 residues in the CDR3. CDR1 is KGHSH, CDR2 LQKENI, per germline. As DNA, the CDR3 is TGTGCCAGCTCACCGCAACAGATAGGCAGACGAACGACTGAAGCTTTCTTT. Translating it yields CASSPQQIGRRTTEAFF.

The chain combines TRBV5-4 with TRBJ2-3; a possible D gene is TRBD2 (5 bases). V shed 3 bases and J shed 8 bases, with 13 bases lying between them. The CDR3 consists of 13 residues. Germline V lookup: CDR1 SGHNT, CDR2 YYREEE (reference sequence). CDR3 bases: TGTGCCAGCAGCTCACGGGAAGCAGTTACGCAGTATTTT. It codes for CASSSREAVTQYF.

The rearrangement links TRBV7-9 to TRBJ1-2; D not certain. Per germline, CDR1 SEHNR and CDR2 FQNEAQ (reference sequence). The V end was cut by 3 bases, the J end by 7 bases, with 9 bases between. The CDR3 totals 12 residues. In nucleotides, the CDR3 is TGTGCCAGCAGCTTTGATTCGCGTGGCTACACCTTC. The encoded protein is CASSFDSRGYTF.

The CDR3 bases are TGTGCCAGCAGCCAAGAGGGGGGACTAGCGGGGGGTTACAATGAGCAGTTCTTC. This encodes CASSQEGGLAGGYNEQFF. The chain links TRBV3-1 to TRBJ2-1; 15 bases agree with TRBD2. Germline CDR1 reads LGHDT; CDR2 reads YNNKEL (reference sequence). V lost 0 bases, J lost 4 bases, and 4 bases stayed unmatched. The CDR3 spans 18 residues.

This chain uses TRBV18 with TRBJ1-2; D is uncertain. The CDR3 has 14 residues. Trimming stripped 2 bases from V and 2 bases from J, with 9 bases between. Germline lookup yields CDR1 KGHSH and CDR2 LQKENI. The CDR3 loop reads CASSPRVDNYGYTF. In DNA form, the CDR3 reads TGTGCCAGCTCACCAAGGGTAGACAACTATGGCTACACCTTC.

The CDR3 protein is CASSTAGAGETQYF. In DNA form, the CDR3 reads TGTGCCAGTAGTACCGCAGGGGCGGGAGAGACCCAGTACTTC. The chain carries TRBV19 and TRBJ2-5, with D possibly being TRBD1 (6 bases). This CDR3 is built from 14 residues. With 4 bases removed from V and 4 bases from J, the gap between germline ends came to 13 bases. Germline V CDR1 and CDR2: LNHDA, SQIVND (reference sequence).

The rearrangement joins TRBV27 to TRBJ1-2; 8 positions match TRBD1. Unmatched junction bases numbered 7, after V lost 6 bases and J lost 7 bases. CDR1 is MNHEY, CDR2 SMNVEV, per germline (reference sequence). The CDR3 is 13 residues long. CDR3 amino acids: CASRAQGVRGYTF. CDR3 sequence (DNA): TGTGCCAGCAGGGCACAGGGGGTCCGTGGCTACACCTTC.

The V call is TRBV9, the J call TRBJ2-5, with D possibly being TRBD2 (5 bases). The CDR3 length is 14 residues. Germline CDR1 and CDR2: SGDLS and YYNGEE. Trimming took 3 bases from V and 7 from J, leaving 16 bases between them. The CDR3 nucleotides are TGTGCCAGCAGCGCGGCGACTCTACGGGGGACCCAGTACTTC. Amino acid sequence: CASSAATLRGTQYF.

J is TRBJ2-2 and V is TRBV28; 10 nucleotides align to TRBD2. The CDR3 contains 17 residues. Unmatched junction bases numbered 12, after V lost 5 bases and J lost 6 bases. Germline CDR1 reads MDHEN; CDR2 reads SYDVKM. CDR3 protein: CASSPSPLAGASGELFF. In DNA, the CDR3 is TGTGCCAGCAGTCCTTCCCCCCTAGCGGGGGCTTCCGGGGAGCTGTTTTTT. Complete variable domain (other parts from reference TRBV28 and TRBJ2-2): DVKVTQSSRYLVKRTGEKVFLECVQDMDHENMFWYRQDPGLGLRLIYFSYDVKMKEKGDIPEGYSVSREKKERFSLILESASTNQTSMYLCASSPSPLAGASGELFFGEGSRLTVL.

As DNA, the CDR3 is TGTGCCAGCAGTGGCCCTCAGGGGGCCTGGGAAGCTTTCTTT. It encodes CASSGPQGAWEAFF. The rearrangement links TRBV6-1 to TRBJ1-1; 8 bases are shared with TRBD1. The ends lost 4 bases at V and 8 bases at J; junction bases unmatched: 9. This CDR3 is built from 14 residues. From germline, CDR1 is MNHNS and CDR2 SASEGT.

For the CDR3, the DNA is TGTGCCAGCAGCTTGCGTGGGGCCTCTTACACTGAAGCTTTCTTT. It encodes CASSLRGASYTEAFF. V is TRBV7-8 and J is TRBJ1-1; a weak D match, TRBD1 (5 bases). The germline CDR1 and CDR2 sequences are SGHVS and FQNEAQ. Trimming removed 3 bases at V and 3 bases at J, with 14 bases between. The CDR3 is 15 amino acids.

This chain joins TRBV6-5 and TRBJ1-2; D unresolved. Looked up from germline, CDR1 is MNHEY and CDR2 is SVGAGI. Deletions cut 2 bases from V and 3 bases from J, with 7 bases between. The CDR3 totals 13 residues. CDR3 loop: CASSYGQDYGYTF. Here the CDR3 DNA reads TGTGCCAGCAGTTACGGGCAGGACTATGGCTACACCTTC.

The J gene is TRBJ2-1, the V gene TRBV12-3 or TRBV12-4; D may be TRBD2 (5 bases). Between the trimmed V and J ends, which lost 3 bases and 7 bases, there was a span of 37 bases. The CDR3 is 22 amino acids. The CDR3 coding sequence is TGTGCCAGCAGTTTGAAGTTAAGGTTCCTTCCGGTCACCGGGCCCCCGGGGAATGAGCAGTTCTTC. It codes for CASSLKLRFLPVTGPPGNEQFF.

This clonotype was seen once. CDR3 sequence reads: CASSERDRGSNSPLHF. The CDR3 DNA is TGTGCCAGCAGTGAACGGGACAGGGGGTCAAATTCACCCCTCCACTTT. The chain couples TRBV6-1 to TRBJ1-6, with TRBD1 matching over 11 bases. Germline V gene lookup returns CDR1 MNHNS and CDR2 SASEGT. Germline trimming cut 2 bases from V and 7 bases from J; bases unmatched to any gene: 4. CDR3 size: 16 residues.

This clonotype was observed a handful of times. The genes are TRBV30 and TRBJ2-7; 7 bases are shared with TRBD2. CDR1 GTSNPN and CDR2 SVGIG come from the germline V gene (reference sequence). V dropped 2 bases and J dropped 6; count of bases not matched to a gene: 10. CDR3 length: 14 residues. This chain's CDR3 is CAWSRAGGIGEQYF. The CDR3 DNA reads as TGTGCCTGGAGTCGTGCCGGGGGGATAGGCGAGCAGTACTTC.

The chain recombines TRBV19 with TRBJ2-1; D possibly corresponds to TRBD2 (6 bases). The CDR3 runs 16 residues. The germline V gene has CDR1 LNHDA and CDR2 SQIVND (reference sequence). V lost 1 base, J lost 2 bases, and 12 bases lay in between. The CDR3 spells CASSIVGSGTYNEQFF. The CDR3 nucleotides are TGTGCCAGTAGTATAGTCGGGAGTGGGACCTACAATGAGCAGTTCTTC.

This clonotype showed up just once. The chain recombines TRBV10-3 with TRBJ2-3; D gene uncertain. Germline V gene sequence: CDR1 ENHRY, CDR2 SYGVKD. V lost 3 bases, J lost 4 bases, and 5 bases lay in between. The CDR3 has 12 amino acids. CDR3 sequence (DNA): TGTGCCATCAGTGATATCGCAGATACGCAGTATTTT. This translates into CAISDIADTQYF.

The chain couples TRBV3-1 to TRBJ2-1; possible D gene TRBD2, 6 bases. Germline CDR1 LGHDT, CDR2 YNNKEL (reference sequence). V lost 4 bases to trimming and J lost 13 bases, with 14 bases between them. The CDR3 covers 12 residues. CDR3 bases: TGTGCCAGCAGCCCGAGTACGGGGGACCAGTTCTTC. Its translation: CASSPSTGDQFF.

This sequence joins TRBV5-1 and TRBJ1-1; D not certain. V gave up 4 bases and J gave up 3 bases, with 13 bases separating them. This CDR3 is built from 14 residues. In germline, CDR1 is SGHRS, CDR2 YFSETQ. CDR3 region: CASSHRPGDTEAFF. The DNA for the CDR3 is TGCGCCAGCAGCCATCGTCCCGGAGACACTGAAGCTTTCTTT.